These 14 T cell receptor beta chains came from one sample sequenced in a study of CD8 T cells in ankylosing spondylitis. MiXCR was run by TCRdb on the 5' RACE reads, yielding one entry per CDR3 protein. This table holds around 150,000 distinct CDR3 sequences, 30% to 35% found once. Sequenced material: synovial fluid, either unsorted or a sorted T cell fraction (not recorded which). Receptors originate from a male donor with ankylosing spondylitis.

The table lists this clonotype with many counts. The rearrangement links TRBV10-3 to TRBJ1-5; D is undetermined. The germline V and J ends were trimmed by 4 bases and 0 bases, with 4 bases remaining between them. Per the germline V gene, CDR1 is ENHRY and CDR2 is SYGVKD. This CDR3 has 13 residues. The chain's CDR3 is CAISADSNQPQHF. CDR3 DNA: TGTGCCATCAGTGCTGATAGCAATCAGCCCCAGCATTTT.

Many counts were recorded for this clonotype. The CDR3 DNA reads TGTGCCAGCAGCCCCCCAGGGTCGGATCATCAGCCCCAGCATTTT. Protein product: CASSPPGSDHQPQHF. This sequence joins TRBV25-1 and TRBJ1-5; tentatively, D is TRBD1 (5 bases). The germline gives CDR1 MGHDK, CDR2 SYGVNS. The CDR3 contains 15 residues. V dropped 6 bases and J dropped 5 bases, with 17 bases sitting between them.

This rearrangement joins TRBV11-2 to TRBJ2-7; D not certain. CDR1 SGHAT and CDR2 FQNNGV come from the germline V gene. V was trimmed by 2 bases and J by 2 bases, leaving 13 bases between them. The CDR3 sequence is 15 residues long. CDR3 nucleotides: TGTGCCAGCAGCTTAAACGGTCGAGTTACCTACGAGCAGTACTTC. Translation gives CASSLNGRVTYEQYF.

V and J are TRBV5-6 and TRBJ2-7; the D call may be TRBD1 or TRBD2 (6 bases each). Per the germline V gene, CDR1 is SGHDT and CDR2 is YYEEEE. This CDR3 region has 17 residues. The V gene lost 4 bases and the J gene lost 1 base, with 21 bases spanning the gap. The CDR3 sequence: CASSVRGWRGSSYEQYF. The DNA of the CDR3 is TGTGCCAGCAGCGTTAGGGGGTGGAGGGGGAGTTCCTACGAGCAGTACTTC.

The chain has TRBV2 and TRBJ2-6, with TRBD1 identical over 11 bases. This CDR3 contains 16 residues. Per the germline V gene, CDR1 is SNHLY and CDR2 is FYNNEI. V was pared by 6 bases and J by 1 base, with 2 bases of the junction left unmatched. CDR3 sequence reads: CASRGTGGSGANVLTF. DNA of the CDR3: TGTGCCAGCAGGGGGACAGGGGGGTCTGGGGCCAACGTCCTGACTTTC. The full variable domain, its missing parts supplied by reference TRBV2 and TRBJ2-6, is EPEVTQTPSHQVTQMGQEVILRCVPISNHLYFYWYRQILGQKVEFLVSFYNNEISEKSEIFDDQFSVERPDGSNFTLKIRSTKLEDSAMYFCASRGTGGSGANVLTFGAGSRLTVL.

DNA of the CDR3: TGTGCCAGCAGCCTCAAAGGGACGGAATATTCACCCCTCCACTTT. Translated, it gives CASSLKGTEYSPLHF. This chain connects TRBV5-6 to TRBJ1-6, with D tentatively TRBD1 (5 bases). Germline V gene lookup returns CDR1 SGHDT and CDR2 YYEEEE. The V gene lost 4 bases and the J gene lost 8 bases, with 16 bases spanning the gap. This CDR3 is built from 15 residues.

CDR3 DNA sequence: TGCAGCGTACGTACAACGACTAATGAAAAACTGTTTTTT. This translates into CSVRTTTNEKLFF. This sequence joins TRBV29-1 and TRBJ1-4; D is uncertain. The CDR3 covers 13 residues. The germline CDR1 and CDR2 sequences are SQVTM and ANQGSEA. The ends were cut back, 6 bases at V and 2 bases at J, with 10 bases in the middle. Filled out from reference TRBV29-1 and TRBJ1-4, the complete variable domain reads SAVISQKPSRDICQRGTSLTIQCQVDSQVTMMFWYRQQPGQSLTLIATANQGSEATYESGFVIDKFPISRPNLTFSTLTVSNMSPEDSSIYLCSVRTTTNEKLFFGSGTQLSVL.

The V and J genes are TRBV12-3 or TRBV12-4 and TRBJ1-1; D unclear. CDR3 length: 12 residues. Trimming left V 3 bases short and J 11 bases short, with 13 bases between. The CDR3 here is CASSLQAYQAFF. In nucleotides, the CDR3 is TGTGCCAGCAGTTTGCAGGCTTATCAGGCTTTCTTT.

This clonotype was detected only a few times. The gene calls are TRBV14 and TRBJ2-1; D gene ambiguous. The CDR3 runs 14 residues. V lost 0 bases, J lost 5 bases, and 8 bases lay in between. Germline assignment: CDR1 SGHDN and CDR2 FVKESK. CDR3 in amino acids: CASSQEIWNNEQFF. As DNA, the CDR3 is TGTGCCAGCAGCCAAGAGATCTGGAACAATGAGCAGTTCTTC.

This clonotype has just a few counts. The rearrangement links TRBV6-1 to TRBJ2-2, with 7 bases lining up with TRBD2. The CDR3 has 15 amino acids. V lost 5 bases and J lost 6; bases outside the gene matches: 9. CDR1 MNHNS and CDR2 SASEGT come from the germline V gene. The CDR3 spells CASSQSGTYSGELFF. As DNA, the CDR3 is TGTGCCAGCAGTCAAAGCGGGACCTACTCCGGGGAGCTGTTTTTT.

In its sample, this clonotype was seen a few times. This chain links TRBV6-5 with TRBJ2-6; tentative D call: TRBD1 (6 bases). Between the trimmed V and J ends, which lost 4 bases and 0 bases, there was a span of 19 bases. This CDR3 is 19 amino acids long. Germline assignment: CDR1 MNHEY and CDR2 SVGAGI. CDR3 sequence: CASSFRLPGQTSGANVLTF. Here the CDR3 DNA reads TGTGCCAGCAGTTTTCGGCTACCGGGACAAACCTCTGGGGCCAACGTCCTGACTTTC.

This clonotype was observed many times. V gene TRBV20-1 combines with J gene TRBJ1-1, with D perhaps TRBD1 (6 bases). This CDR3 contains 13 residues. In germline, CDR1 is DFQATT, CDR2 SNEGSKA (reference sequence). Trimming pared 5 bases from V and 1 base from J, leaving 11 bases between. The chain's CDR3 is CSAPGAGNTEAFF. In nucleotides, the CDR3 is TGCAGTGCTCCAGGGGCCGGGAACACTGAAGCTTTCTTT.

The chain carries TRBV15 and TRBJ2-7; D remains ambiguous. The CDR3 is 13 residues long. Germline V CDR1 and CDR2: LNHNV, YYDKDF (reference sequence). The CDR3 loop is CASPTPRESEQYF. The CDR3 DNA reads as TGTGCGAGCCCGACGCCTAGGGAATCCGAGCAGTACTTC.

A few counts support this clonotype. The chain links TRBV3-1 to TRBJ2-1, with a weak D call TRBD2 (7 bases). The CDR3 is made up of 17 amino acids. Trimming took 4 bases from V and 5 from J, leaving 21 bases between them. CDR1 LGHDT and CDR2 YNNKEL come from the germline V gene (reference sequence). The CDR3 nucleotides read TGTGCCAGCAGCCCTAGCGTGGGGGGGCCAAGGAACAATGAGCAGTTCTTC. This sequence encodes CASSPSVGGPRNNEQFF.